This entry concerns a single T cell receptor beta chain. The sample originates from a study of cytomegalovirus exposure and HLA in healthy donors. The study ran its PCR with 60 Vbeta and 13 Jbeta primers. Sequencing used immunoSEQ multiplex PCR; TCRdb keeps in-frame clones, though not all of them. This sample carries about 20,000 clones, approximately 80% of them seen once, and the ten largest clones take roughly 6.8%. The trim removed 5 bases at V and 0 bases at J, leaving 11 bases unmatched. This CDR3 comprises 18 residues. Germline-derived CDR1 and CDR2 are LGHNA and YSLEER. The rearrangement joins TRBV4-3 to TRBJ2-3; TRBD2 agrees at 10 bases. Sequencing was done on a sample of PBMCs. The source is a man between 60 and 75 years old in good health and CMV-seronegative. The CDR3 is CASSSHLAGGRSTDTQYF. The CDR3 DNA follows: TGCGCCAGCAGCTCACACTTAGCGGGGGGACGTAGCACAGATACGCAGTATTTT.